A selection of T cell receptor beta chains follows, all from one sample in a study of blood T cells in healthy people across ages. TCRdb analysed the 5' RACE reads with MiXCR anew, one entry per CDR3 protein. The table has hundreds of thousands of distinct CDR3 sequences, 32% seen once; the top ten hold 15%. The sequencing sample was made of blood. The receptors derive from a woman older than 75 in good health. CDR3s include the opening cysteine and the closing phenylalanine or tryptophan. The D gene is left open where the match is weak. Not all rows give a size; the values are once, few, many and, for expanded clones, a class.

d_call: TRBD1
clone_size: many
v_call: TRBV20-1
j_call: TRBJ1-5
cdr3_nt: TGCAGTGTTTTTCGGACAGGGGGGACCAATCAGCCCCAGCATTTT
cdr3_aa: CSVFRTGGTNQPQHF

d_call: TRBD1
clone_size: once
v_call: TRBV4-3
j_call: TRBJ2-2
cdr3_nt: TGCGCCAGCAGCCACCGACAGGGGCGTTCCGACGGGGAGCTGTTTTTT
cdr3_aa: CASSHRQGRSDGELFF

d_call: TRBD1
clone_size: many
v_call: TRBV20-1
j_call: TRBJ1-1
cdr3_nt: TGCAGTGCTAGTACAGGGGGCACTGAAGCTTTCTTT
cdr3_aa: CSASTGGTEAFF

d_call: -
clone_size: few
v_call: TRBV7-9
j_call: TRBJ1-5
cdr3_nt: TGTGCCAGCAGCGCCAAAGGGCCCCGGGGAGGGGGGCAGCCCCAGCATTTT
cdr3_aa: CASSAKGPRGGGQPQHF

d_call: -
clone_size: many
v_call: TRBV5-1
j_call: TRBJ1-1
cdr3_nt: TGCGCCAGCAGCCGGAGGTCTGACACTGAAGCTTTCTTT
cdr3_aa: CASSRRSDTEAFF

d_call: TRBD1
clone_size: many
v_call: TRBV12-3/TRBV12-4
j_call: TRBJ2-7
cdr3_nt: TGTGCCAGCAGTTTAGGGGGAACAGGGGGCGAGCAGTACTTC
cdr3_aa: CASSLGGTGGEQYF

d_call: TRBD1
clone_size: few
v_call: TRBV12-3/TRBV12-4
j_call: TRBJ1-3
cdr3_nt: TGTGCCAGCAGTTTCGCCGGGACAGGGACTTCTGGAAACACCATATATTTT
cdr3_aa: CASSFAGTGTSGNTIYF

d_call: TRBD1
clone_size: many
v_call: TRBV7-3
j_call: TRBJ2-6
cdr3_nt: TGTGCCAGCAGCTTAGGGCCGGGGACAGCTGGGGCCAACGTCCTGACTTTC
cdr3_aa: CASSLGPGTAGANVLTF

d_call: -
clone_size: many
v_call: TRBV20-1
j_call: TRBJ2-5
cdr3_nt: TGCAGTGCCCTGAGAGGTGGGGCTCCAGAGACCCAGTACTTC
cdr3_aa: CSALRGGAPETQYF

d_call: -
clone_size: few
v_call: TRBV5-1
j_call: TRBJ2-2
cdr3_nt: TGCGCCAGCAGCTTGGGCCACCTGGGGGGCCCCGGGGAGCTGTTTTTT
cdr3_aa: CASSLGHLGGPGELFF

d_call: -
clone_size: many
v_call: TRBV7-2
j_call: TRBJ1-4
cdr3_nt: TGTGCCAGCAACCCGGACGGACGTAATGAAAAACTGTTTTTT
cdr3_aa: CASNPDGRNEKLFF

d_call: -
clone_size: many
v_call: TRBV9
j_call: TRBJ2-7
cdr3_nt: TGTGCCAGTGGAGGACTTCACCCCTACGAGCAGTACTTC
cdr3_aa: CASGGLHPYEQYF

d_call: TRBD1
clone_size: -
v_call: TRBV7-9
j_call: TRBJ2-7
cdr3_nt: TGTGCCAGCAGCTCGGGACAGGGGAAGAATGAGCAGTACTTC
cdr3_aa: CASSSGQGKNEQYF

d_call: -
clone_size: many
v_call: TRBV20-1
j_call: TRBJ1-6
cdr3_nt: TGCAGTGCCTACGGAGGAATAACTAGCTCCTATAATTCACCCCTCCACTTT
cdr3_aa: CSAYGGITSSYNSPLHF

d_call: -
clone_size: many
v_call: TRBV6-2/TRBV6-3
j_call: TRBJ2-1
cdr3_nt: TGTGCCAGCAGTTACTCCTACAATGAGCAGTTCTTC
cdr3_aa: CASSYSYNEQFF

d_call: TRBD1
clone_size: -
v_call: TRBV12-3/TRBV12-4
j_call: TRBJ2-5
cdr3_nt: TGTGCCGGCAGTCCCACAGGGGTACGGGAGACCCAGTACTTC
cdr3_aa: CAGSPTGVRETQYF

d_call: -
clone_size: -
v_call: TRBV9
j_call: TRBJ2-1
cdr3_nt: TGTGCCAGCAGCTTTGTCACCCGCGGAGGAAAATACAATGAGCAGTTCTTC
cdr3_aa: CASSFVTRGGKYNEQFF

d_call: -
clone_size: -
v_call: TRBV6-2/TRBV6-3
j_call: TRBJ1-1
cdr3_nt: TGTGCCAGCAGTTCCGGGGTCTGCCCGAACACTGAAGCTTTCTTT
cdr3_aa: CASSSGVCPNTEAFF

d_call: TRBD2
clone_size: many
v_call: TRBV9
j_call: TRBJ2-3
cdr3_nt: TGTGCCAGCAGCGTAGGTAGCGGGGAAAGGGATACGCAGTATTTT
cdr3_aa: CASSVGSGERDTQYF

d_call: TRBD2
clone_size: many
v_call: TRBV10-3
j_call: TRBJ2-1
cdr3_nt: TGTGCCATCAGTATACTAGCGGGATCCTACAATGAGCAGTTCTTC
cdr3_aa: CAISILAGSYNEQFF

d_call: -
clone_size: many
v_call: TRBV10-3
j_call: TRBJ1-4
cdr3_nt: TGTGCCATCAGTGAGTCGGTTCTGGGCCAACTGTTTTTT
cdr3_aa: CAISESVLGQLFF

d_call: -
clone_size: once
v_call: TRBV20-1
j_call: TRBJ2-5
cdr3_nt: TGCAGTGTCAGGAGTCGGGTCCAGGAGACCCAGTACTTC
cdr3_aa: CSVRSRVQETQYF

d_call: TRBD1
clone_size: once
v_call: TRBV5-1
j_call: TRBJ1-6
cdr3_nt: TGCGCCAGCAGCTTGGAAATGACAGGGGGATCCTATAATTCACCCCTCCACTTT
cdr3_aa: CASSLEMTGGSYNSPLHF

d_call: -
clone_size: -
v_call: TRBV5-1
j_call: TRBJ2-4
cdr3_nt: TGCGCCAGCAGCTTAGGACAAGGGGGTATTCAGTACTTC
cdr3_aa: CASSLGQGGIQYF

d_call: TRBD2
clone_size: many
v_call: TRBV20-1
j_call: TRBJ2-5
cdr3_nt: TGCAGTGCTAGACCTGGTAGCGGGGACTTAGAGACCCAGTACTTC
cdr3_aa: CSARPGSGDLETQYF

d_call: -
clone_size: many
v_call: TRBV6-6
j_call: TRBJ1-5
cdr3_nt: TGTGCCAGCAGTTTTCGAGGGTTTGGCAATCAGCCCCAGCATTTT
cdr3_aa: CASSFRGFGNQPQHF

d_call: -
clone_size: -
v_call: TRBV11-2
j_call: TRBJ2-5
cdr3_nt: TGTGCCAGCAGCTTAGGGGCTGGTGGCGGAGAGACCCAGTACTTC
cdr3_aa: CASSLGAGGGETQYF

d_call: TRBD2
clone_size: many
v_call: TRBV5-1
j_call: TRBJ2-7
cdr3_nt: TGCGCCAGCAGCGTGGGACTAGCGGGGGACTACGAGCAGTACTTC
cdr3_aa: CASSVGLAGDYEQYF

d_call: -
clone_size: many
v_call: TRBV9
j_call: TRBJ2-7
cdr3_nt: TGTGCCAGCAGCGTAGGCTCGAGCTCCTACGAGCAGTACTTC
cdr3_aa: CASSVGSSSYEQYF

d_call: TRBD2
clone_size: few
v_call: TRBV28
j_call: TRBJ2-1
cdr3_nt: TGTGCCAGCAGTTTTGGAGGGACTAGCCATGAGCAGTTCTTC
cdr3_aa: CASSFGGTSHEQFF

d_call: -
clone_size: -
v_call: TRBV29-1
j_call: TRBJ1-4
cdr3_nt: TGCAGCGCCCGCGGCTGGGCAACTAATGAAAAACTGTTTTTT
cdr3_aa: CSARGWATNEKLFF

d_call: -
clone_size: many
v_call: TRBV28
j_call: TRBJ2-4
cdr3_nt: TGTGCCAGCAGTTCACGGACAACAGTGAAAAACATTCAGTACTTC
cdr3_aa: CASSSRTTVKNIQYF

d_call: TRBD1
clone_size: many
v_call: TRBV29-1
j_call: TRBJ1-1
cdr3_nt: TGCAGCGTTCGCACCCGGACAGGGCTAACTGAAGCTTTCTTT
cdr3_aa: CSVRTRTGLTEAFF

d_call: -
clone_size: many
v_call: TRBV4-3
j_call: TRBJ1-2
cdr3_nt: TGCGCCAGCAGCCAAGCGGACAGCCGCTTGGAGGTATACACCTTC
cdr3_aa: CASSQADSRLEVYTF

d_call: -
clone_size: many
v_call: TRBV20-1
j_call: TRBJ2-1
cdr3_nt: TGCAGTGCTAGTCACCGGGACCCCGCCCCGGGGCAGTTCTTC
cdr3_aa: CSASHRDPAPGQFF